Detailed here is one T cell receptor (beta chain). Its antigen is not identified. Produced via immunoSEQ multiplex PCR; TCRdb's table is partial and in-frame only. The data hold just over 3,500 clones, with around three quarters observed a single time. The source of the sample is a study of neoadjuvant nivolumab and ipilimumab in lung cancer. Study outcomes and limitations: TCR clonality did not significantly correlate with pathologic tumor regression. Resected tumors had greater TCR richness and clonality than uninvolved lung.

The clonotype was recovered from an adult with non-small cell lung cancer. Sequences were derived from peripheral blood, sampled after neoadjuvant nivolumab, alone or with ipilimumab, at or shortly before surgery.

CDR3 bases: TGTGCCAGCAGCCCCGACAGCTACGAGCAGTACTTC. This sequence encodes CASSPDSYEQYF. The J gene is TRBJ2-7, the V gene TRBV13; the D gene is possibly TRBD1 (5 bases). The CDR3 loop spans 12 amino acids. Per the germline V gene, CDR1 is PRHDT and CDR2 is FYEKMQ (reference sequence). Deletions cut 5 bases from V and 3 bases from J, with 8 bases between.